This T cell receptor beta chain was recovered during a study of beta chain features in type 1 diabetes. Notes on the study in general: Junctions at VDJ sites from type 1 diabetes patients had fewer insertions and more deletions.

Comments on this clone: The antigen remains unidentified.

Isolated RNA was reverse transcribed in full, so expressed TCRB transcripts were sequenced. Naive, central memory and regulatory T cell samples averaged roughly 3.5 million reads. Assay: immunoSEQ multiplex PCR; the TCRdb copy retains only in-frame clones and omits some. The table lists more than 130,000 clones, about 7% of them singletons. V lost 5 bases to trimming and J lost 2 bases, with 9 bases between them. CDR1 MNHEY and CDR2 SVGAGI come from the germline V gene. There are 14 residues in the CDR3. The chain links TRBV6-5 to TRBJ2-2; weak D call: TRBD2 (6 bases). The source of this sequence is a woman between 25 and 40 years old in good health. Input material: central memory CD4+ T cells from blood. CDR3: CASSRDFNTGELFF. In DNA, the CDR3 is TGTGCCAGCAGTAGGGACTTCAACACCGGGGAGCTGTTTTTT.